Each of the 30 T cell receptor beta chains below was sequenced from the same sample in a study of T-cell reconstitution after alpha-beta-depleted transplantation in children. For TCRbeta, the library was prepared with unique molecular identifiers. TCRdb ran MiXCR on the PCR reads and lists one entry per CDR3 protein. The sample yields approximately 500,000 distinct CDR3 sequences, roughly 10% seen once. Source: PBMCs, taken before TCRalphabeta/CD19-depleted stem cell transplant. These receptors all come from a child aged 2-15 years with inherited bone marrow failure, due to receive a stem cell transplant.

This chain joins TRBV4-3 and TRBJ1-5; no clear D. Trimming cost V 1 base and J 0 bases, with 10 bases left between them. The CDR3 runs to 16 residues. Germline assignment: CDR1 LGHNA and CDR2 YSLEER. CDR3 loop: CASSQGVVDSNQPQHF. The CDR3 bases are TGCGCCAGCAGCCAAGGGGTAGTTGATAGCAATCAGCCCCAGCATTTT.

This clonotype was observed many times. The DNA for the CDR3 is TGCAGCGTTGTGGTCGGGGCTGGGGCCAACGTCCTGACTTTC. Translated, it gives CSVVVGAGANVLTF. The chain joins TRBV29-1 to TRBJ2-6; possibly TRBD2 for D (5 bases). CDR1 and CDR2 (germline): SQVTM, ANQGSEA. This CDR3 has 14 residues. With 4 bases removed from V and 2 bases from J, the gap between germline ends came to 9 bases.

This clonotype was seen repeatedly, ten times or more. This sequence joins TRBV11-2 and TRBJ2-7; D assignment may be TRBD1 or TRBD2 (5 bases each). V was trimmed by 0 bases and J by 3 bases, leaving 18 bases between them. The CDR3 extends over 17 amino acids. Germline V gene sequence: CDR1 SGHAT, CDR2 FQNNGV. CDR3 sequence: CASSLDAGLAHFYEQYF. The CDR3 DNA sequence: TGTGCCAGCAGCTTAGACGCAGGGCTAGCCCACTTCTACGAGCAGTACTTC.

This clonotype was recorded at least ten times. The CDR3 bases are TGTGCCAGCAGCCGACAGGGAACCGGGGAGCTGTTTTTT. Translation gives CASSRQGTGELFF. V is TRBV12-3 or TRBV12-4 and J is TRBJ2-2; 7 nucleotides line up with TRBD1. Germline trimming cut 6 bases from V and 5 bases from J; bases unmatched to any gene: 3. CDR3 length: 13 residues.

Many counts were recorded for this clonotype. This rearrangement joins TRBV27 to TRBJ2-3; D is unclear. In germline, CDR1 is MNHEY, CDR2 SMNVEV (reference sequence). The CDR3 is 11 residues long. V was shortened by 8 bases and J by 10 bases, with 13 bases between the two germline ends. This chain's CDR3 is CASPSSVAQYF. As DNA, the CDR3 is TGTGCCAGCCCATCCTCAGTTGCGCAGTATTTT.

In this sample, this clonotype turned up many times. The rearrangement joins TRBV7-2 to TRBJ2-4; a weak D match, TRBD2 (5 bases). The V gene lost 1 base and the J gene lost 0 bases, with 10 bases spanning the gap. The CDR3 loop spans 16 amino acids. CDR1 is SGHTA and CDR2 is FQGNSA in the germline V gene. The CDR3 DNA reads TGTGCCAGCAGCTTAGGTCCCGGGGAAGCCAAAAACATTCAGTACTTC. The encoded protein is CASSLGPGEAKNIQYF.

This clonotype was counted many times. The chain has TRBV20-1 and TRBJ2-7; tentatively, D is TRBD1 or TRBD2 (6 bases each). Germline values: CDR1 DFQATT, CDR2 SNEGSKA (reference sequence). V was pared by 6 bases and J by 2 bases, with 17 bases between. CDR3 length: 14 residues. In nucleotides, the CDR3 is TGCAGTGCATCCCACGGGGGCCTCACCTACGAGCAGTACTTC. Translated: CSASHGGLTYEQYF.

This clonotype appeared a few times. The chain is built from TRBV7-9 and TRBJ2-1, with D perhaps TRBD2 (5 bases). Germline CDR1 reads SEHNR; CDR2 reads FQNEAQ (reference sequence). V was pared by 5 bases and J by 6 bases, with 11 bases between. The CDR3 sequence is 13 residues long. Here the CDR3 reads CASSPLLVNEQFF. The DNA for the CDR3 is TGTGCCAGCAGCCCTTTACTAGTCAATGAGCAGTTCTTC. Supplemented by reference TRBV7-9 and TRBJ2-1, the full variable domain reads DTGVSQNPRHKITKRGQNVTFRCDPISEHNRLYWYRQTLGQGPEFLTYFQNEAQLEKSRLLSDRFSAERPKGSFSTLEIQRTEQGDSAMYLCASSPLLVNEQFFGPGTRLTVL.

Remarks on this clonotype: A single base separates this from a much larger clone, so it may be a read error. The chain couples TRBV5-1 to TRBJ2-1; the match to TRBD2 covers 8 bases. CDR3 length equals 15 residues. Trimming removed 4 bases from V and 9 bases from J; junction bases left unmatched: 12. Germline loops: CDR1 SGHRS, CDR2 YFSETQ. Written as DNA, the CDR3 is TGCGCCAGCAGCCCTCGGGTTAGCGGGGCTAGTGAGCAGTTCTTC. It encodes CASSPRVSGASEQFF.

This clonotype turned up a few times. V and J are TRBV5-1 and TRBJ2-7, with D possibly being TRBD1 (5 bases). The V gene lost 3 bases and the J gene lost 0 bases, with 13 bases spanning the gap. CDR3 length: 15 amino acids. Germline CDR1 reads SGHRS; CDR2 reads YFSETQ. The CDR3 is CASSSGWGSSYEQYF. The CDR3 DNA reads TGCGCCAGCAGCTCCGGGTGGGGCAGCTCCTACGAGCAGTACTTC.

The table lists this clonotype with many counts. The genes are TRBV20-1 and TRBJ2-1; D remains unclear. This CDR3 has 13 residues. CDR1 and CDR2 (germline): DFQATT, SNEGSKA (reference sequence). With 3 bases removed from V and 5 bases from J, the gap between germline ends came to 11 bases. CDR3 region: CSASPLADNEQFF. For the CDR3, the DNA is TGCAGTGCTAGTCCCCTCGCCGACAATGAGCAGTTCTTC.

This clonotype was seen at least ten times. This chain links TRBV20-1 with TRBJ2-5; maybe TRBD2 (5 bases). The germline CDR1 and CDR2 sequences are DFQATT and SNEGSKA (reference sequence). This CDR3 region has 14 residues. Trimming removed 4 bases from V and 1 base from J, with 13 bases in between. CDR3 bases: TGCAGTGCTATTGATAGTAGCGTCCAAGAGACCCAGTACTTC. Translated, it gives CSAIDSSVQETQYF.

This clonotype showed up many times. The chain is built from TRBV12-3 or TRBV12-4 and TRBJ2-5, with no clear D. CDR3 length: 12 residues. Trimming left V 4 bases short and J 5 bases short, with 8 bases between. The CDR3 DNA follows: TGTGCCAGCAGTTCCGAGGAGGAGACCCAGTACTTC. The encoded protein is CASSSEEETQYF.

This clonotype was recorded many times. The chain employs TRBV15 and TRBJ1-5; D ambiguous. Germline assignment: CDR1 LNHNV and CDR2 YYDKDF (reference sequence). This CDR3 is built from 13 residues. Between the trimmed V and J ends, which lost 0 bases and 8 bases, there was a span of 8 bases. The CDR3: CATSRDWGEPQHF. CDR3 DNA sequence: TGTGCCACCAGCAGAGATTGGGGAGAGCCCCAGCATTTT.

This clonotype was seen ten or more times. The rearrangement uses TRBV12-3 or TRBV12-4 and TRBJ2-3; 8 bases are shared with TRBD1. The junction had 9 bases not matched to a gene; V was cut back by 6 bases and J by 1 base. This CDR3 has 16 amino acids. CDR3 DNA sequence: TGTGCCAGCAGCCCCGGGACAGGTTTAGGCACAGATACGCAGTATTTT. Amino acid sequence: CASSPGTGLGTDTQYF.

The table lists this clonotype with a few counts. The chain couples TRBV7-2 to TRBJ1-2, with 8 positions matching TRBD1. The length of the CDR3 is 15 residues. Losses at the gene ends were 1 base for V and 8 bases for J; bases not matched to a gene: 9. Germline V gene sequence: CDR1 SGHTA, CDR2 FQGNSA. CDR3 coding DNA: TGTGCCAGCAGCTTAGAGGGCAGGGGGCCAGGCGGCTACACCTTC. It is translated as CASSLEGRGPGGYTF.

This clonotype was counted many times. This chain links TRBV10-2 with TRBJ2-7; D gene uncertain. Germline assignment: CDR1 WSHSY and CDR2 SAAADI. V lost 6 bases to trimming and J lost 0 bases, with 12 bases between them. CDR3 length equals 14 residues. CDR3 sequence: CASRRTPDSYEQYF. The CDR3 nucleotides read TGCGCCAGCAGAAGGACCCCCGACTCCTACGAGCAGTACTTC.

About this clonotype: A much more abundant neighbour one base away suggests this may be a read error. The rearrangement uses TRBV11-2 and TRBJ2-3; D is unclear. Germline V gives CDR1 SGHAT, CDR2 FQNNGV. CDR3 length: 13 residues. CDR3 DNA sequence: TGTGCCAGCAGCTTAGAACATCTCGGCACGCAGTGTTTT. It is translated as CASSLEHLGTQCF. Full variable domain (rest looked up from reference TRBV11-2 and TRBJ2-3): EAGVAQSPRYKIIEKRQSVAFWCNPISGHATLYWYQQILGQGPKLLIQFQNNGVVDDSQLPKDRFSAERLKGVDSTLKIQPAKLEDSAVYLCASSLEHLGTQCFGPGTRLTVL.

This clonotype showed up many times. The chain employs TRBV7-9 and TRBJ2-2, with 7 bases lining up with TRBD2. The CDR3 has 17 amino acids. The J segment lost 3 bases and the V segment lost 3 bases, leaving 10 bases of the junction unmatched. Per the germline V gene, CDR1 is SEHNR and CDR2 is FQNEAQ (reference sequence). In DNA, the CDR3 is TGTGCCAGCAGCTTGCGCTTGGGAGGGAGTGACACCGGGGAGCTGTTTTTT. Translated, it gives CASSLRLGGSDTGELFF.

Ten or more counts support this clonotype. The chain joins TRBV5-1 to TRBJ2-7; D possibly corresponds to TRBD2 (6 bases). Germline V gives CDR1 SGHRS, CDR2 YFSETQ. Trimming removed 6 bases from V and 4 bases from J, with 14 bases in between. This CDR3 is 13 amino acids long. The CDR3 is CASKEGPDYEQYF. The CDR3 bases are TGCGCCAGCAAGGAGGGGCCTGATTACGAGCAGTACTTC.

This clonotype was picked up many times. The V gene is TRBV27, the J gene TRBJ2-2, with 7 bases that match TRBD1. Germline loops: CDR1 MNHEY, CDR2 SMNVEV (reference sequence). The CDR3 length is 16 residues. The V gene end was trimmed by 5 bases and the J gene end by 5 bases; junction bases not matched to a gene: 11. The CDR3 reads CASSHPTGDRTGELFF. The DNA for the CDR3 is TGTGCCAGCAGTCACCCTACAGGGGATAGGACCGGGGAGCTGTTTTTT.

Many counts were recorded for this clonotype. The chain employs TRBV6-5 and TRBJ2-1; a weak D match, TRBD2 (6 bases). The CDR3 is made up of 19 amino acids. Germline assignment: CDR1 MNHEY and CDR2 SVGAGI. Trimming pared 2 bases from V and 0 bases from J, leaving 20 bases between. CDR3 loop: CASSYGTLRERSSYNEQFF. As DNA, the CDR3 is TGTGCCAGCAGTTACGGGACTTTGAGGGAGCGGAGCTCCTACAATGAGCAGTTCTTC.

This clonotype was observed a handful of times. CDR3 in amino acids: CASSLAPGLAVNNEQFF. The DNA of the CDR3 is TGTGCCAGCAGCTTGGCGCCGGGACTAGCGGTTAACAATGAGCAGTTCTTC. The chain joins TRBV7-2 to TRBJ2-1; 11 bases fit TRBD2. Germline CDR1 reads SGHTA; CDR2 reads FQGNSA. This CDR3 has 17 residues. Trimming cost V 3 bases and J 5 bases; bases outside gene matches: 9.

The V and J genes are TRBV28 and TRBJ2-7; D is ambiguous. The ends were cut back, 3 bases at V and 3 bases at J, with 12 bases in the middle. Germline V gives CDR1 MDHEN, CDR2 SYDVKM. This CDR3 is built from 14 residues. The CDR3 reads CASSFNARYYEQYF. The CDR3 DNA reads TGTGCCAGCAGTTTTAACGCCCGATACTACGAGCAGTACTTC.

Of note for this clonotype: One base away lies a much larger clone, so this may be a sequencing read error. The rearrangement links TRBV20-1 to TRBJ2-7, with unresolved D. Trimming shortened V by 3 bases and J by 2 bases, and 8 bases separated the two germline ends. This CDR3 contains 12 residues. CDR1 is DFQATT, CDR2 SNEGSKA, per germline (reference sequence). CDR3 in DNA: TGCAGTGCTAGTATGGTGACCTACGAGCAGTACTTC. The encoded protein is CSASMVTYEQYF.

This clonotype was recorded many times. The gene calls are TRBV6-2 or TRBV6-3 and TRBJ1-1; possible D gene TRBD1, 6 bases. The CDR3 is made up of 16 amino acids. V was pared by 2 bases and J by 1 base, with 14 bases between. CDR1 and CDR2 from the germline V gene are MNHEY and SVGEGT. CDR3 in amino acids: CASSYGRGISNTEAFF. CDR3 DNA: TGTGCCAGCAGTTACGGTAGGGGGATCTCGAACACTGAAGCTTTCTTT.

This clonotype was seen ten or more times. The chain uses TRBV2 and TRBJ1-5, with TRBD1 identical over 9 bases. J was trimmed by 4 bases and V by 9 bases; bases with no gene match: 4. Looked up from germline, CDR1 is SNHLY and CDR2 is FYNNEI. The CDR3 extends over 13 amino acids. This CDR3 reads CARGTGRNQPQHF. Here the CDR3 DNA reads TGTGCCAGGGGGACAGGGCGAAATCAGCCCCAGCATTTT.

This clonotype came up many times. The chain recombines TRBV20-1 with TRBJ1-5, with D unresolved. CDR3 length: 12 residues. Germline CDR1 DFQATT, CDR2 SNEGSKA (reference sequence). Trimming took off 1 base at V and 7 bases at J, with 8 bases between the two ends. DNA of the CDR3: TGCAGTGCTAGAGTAGGGCGCCAGCCCCAGCATTTT. Amino acids: CSARVGRQPQHF.

This clonotype has ten or more counts. This chain links TRBV29-1 with TRBJ2-3, with 9 nucleotides matching TRBD1. The length of the CDR3 is 16 residues. In germline, CDR1 is SQVTM, CDR2 ANQGSEA. The trim removed 4 bases at V and 2 bases at J, leaving 10 bases unmatched. The CDR3 spells CSVAGTDRGDTDTQYF. The CDR3 DNA reads as TGCAGCGTTGCTGGAACGGACAGGGGCGACACAGATACGCAGTATTTT.

This clonotype was seen at least ten times. For the CDR3, the DNA is TGTGCCATCACCCCAGGAGGGGACACCACCTACGAGCAGTACTTC. The encoded protein is CAITPGGDTTYEQYF. The V gene is TRBV10-3, the J gene TRBJ2-7; possibly TRBD1 or TRBD2 for D (6 bases each). Trimming stripped 7 bases from V and 2 bases from J, with 18 bases between. Germline V gene sequence: CDR1 ENHRY, CDR2 SYGVKD. CDR3 length: 15 amino acids.